This entry lists 22 T cell receptor beta chains sequenced from one sample in a study of blood T cell repertoires in COVID-19. Repertoires were generated with immunoSEQ multiplex PCR, while TCRdb's copy carries only in-frame clones and drops some. The repertoire holds fewer than 25,000 clones, with around 90% as singletons. The specimen sequenced was peripheral blood. The receptors come from a human donor in a cohort sampled during active COVID-19.

The chain recombines TRBV3-1 (or the pseudogene TRBV3-2) with TRBJ1-2; D not resolved. The germline CDR1 and CDR2 sequences are LGHDT and YNNKEL (reference sequence). V lost 1 base and J 0 bases, leaving 6 bases between the germline ends. The CDR3 is made up of 14 amino acids. The CDR3 DNA sequence: TGTGCCAGCAGCCAAGTCCCGTCTAACTATGGCTACACCTTC. Translation gives CASSQVPSNYGYTF.

A single count supports this clone. The chain uses TRBV19 and TRBJ2-4; unclear D gene. The CDR3 has 13 amino acids. The germline gives CDR1 LNHDA, CDR2 SQIVND (reference sequence). Trimming took off 5 bases at V and 5 bases at J, with 10 bases between the two ends. CDR3 amino acids: CASSLPGENIQYF. In DNA, the CDR3 is TGTGCCAGTAGTCTCCCGGGTGAAAACATTCAGTACTTC.

The rearrangement links TRBV11-2 to TRBJ2-7, with a weak D call TRBD2 (6 bases). The CDR3 runs 17 residues. In germline, CDR1 is SGHAT, CDR2 FQNNGV. Trimming removed 0 bases at V and 1 base at J, with 16 bases between. CDR3 in amino acids: CASSLEIRGGASYEQYF. The DNA for the CDR3 is TGTGCCAGCAGCTTAGAAATTCGAGGCGGGGCTTCCTACGAGCAGTACTTC.

The J gene is TRBJ2-2, the V gene TRBV19; 9 bases map to TRBD2. The germline gives CDR1 LNHDA, CDR2 SQIVND (reference sequence). Losses at the gene ends were 7 bases for V and 7 bases for J; bases not matched to a gene: 7. The CDR3 consists of 14 residues. CDR3 sequence reads: CASTRLAGRGELFF. Written as DNA, the CDR3 is TGTGCCAGTACGAGGCTAGCGGGACGCGGGGAGCTGTTTTTT. Together with reference TRBV19 and TRBJ2-2, the CDR3 gives the full variable domain: DGGITQSPKYLFRKEGQNVTLSCEQNLNHDAMYWYRQDPGQGLRLIYYSQIVNDFQKGDIAEGYSVSREKKESFPLTVTSAQKNPTAFYLCASTRLAGRGELFFGEGSRLTVL.

The rearrangement uses TRBV2 and TRBJ2-1; 10 bases fit TRBD2. The CDR3 covers 15 residues. V shed 7 bases and J 7 bases; nucleotides not matched to a gene: 10. Germline V lookup: CDR1 SNHLY, CDR2 FYNNEI. The CDR3 DNA reads TGTGCCAGCACTTATAGCGGGAGGAGTGTGAATGAGCAGTTCTTC. Translated: CASTYSGRSVNEQFF.

The chain uses TRBV11-2 and TRBJ2-1; 7 nucleotides align to TRBD2. Trimming removed 5 bases from V and 7 bases from J; junction bases left unmatched: 11. From germline, CDR1 is SGHAT and CDR2 FQNNGV. CDR3 length equals 15 residues. CDR3 bases: TGTGCCAGCAGCCGTCCTAGAATGGGGGGGAATGAGCAGTTCTTC. Protein sequence: CASSRPRMGGNEQFF.

This chain uses TRBV29-1 with TRBJ2-5; D may be TRBD2 (5 bases). The CDR3 spans 12 residues. The V gene lost 4 bases and the J gene lost 5 bases, with 11 bases spanning the gap. Germline V lookup: CDR1 SQVTM, CDR2 ANQGSEA. CDR3 amino acids: CSVGLAGETQYF. CDR3 DNA sequence: TGCAGCGTTGGCCTAGCCGGCGAGACCCAGTACTTC.

The chain recombines TRBV29-1 with TRBJ2-7; the D gene is possibly TRBD2 (5 bases). CDR1 and CDR2 from the germline V gene are SQVTM and ANQGSEA. This CDR3 has 13 amino acids. The DNA for the CDR3 is TGCAGTGGATTAAGGCGGGTGATCTACGAGCAGTACTTC. Amino acids: CSGLRRVIYEQYF.

This sequence joins TRBV4-1 and TRBJ1-1, with a tentative D call TRBD1 (6 bases). Looked up from germline, CDR1 is MGHRA and CDR2 is YSYEKL. This CDR3 has 16 residues. Trimming took 5 bases from V and 1 from J, leaving 17 bases between them. The DNA for the CDR3 is TGCGCCAGCAGCTCACCCCAGGGGTTGGGGAACACTGAAGCTTTCTTT. Its protein product is CASSSPQGLGNTEAFF.

This chain uses TRBV28 with TRBJ1-2, with 7 bases aligning to TRBD1. Germline CDR1 reads MDHEN; CDR2 reads SYDVKM. Trimming removed 5 bases from V and 2 bases from J; junction bases left unmatched: 2. The CDR3 is 13 residues long. CDR3 protein: CASSAGQNYGYTF. DNA of the CDR3: TGTGCCAGCAGTGCGGGACAGAACTATGGCTACACCTTC.

The rearrangement uses TRBV9 and TRBJ2-7; TRBD1 aligns across 11 bases. Germline CDR1 is SGDLS and CDR2 is YYNGEE. The CDR3 totals 15 residues. The V and J ends lost 3 bases and 6 bases, in that order; junction bases with no gene match: 8. DNA for the CDR3: TGTGCCAGCAGCGCAGACCCAGGGACAGGGGGCGAGCAGTACTTC. It is translated as CASSADPGTGGEQYF.

This sequence joins TRBV27 and TRBJ2-7; a weak D match, TRBD2 (5 bases). V lost 2 bases, J lost 3 bases, and 8 bases lay in between. From germline, CDR1 is MNHEY and CDR2 SMNVEV (reference sequence). This CDR3 is 13 amino acids long. CDR3 residues: CASSLASNYEQYF. The CDR3 DNA reads TGTGCCAGCAGTTTAGCTAGCAACTACGAGCAGTACTTC.

This clone was seen once. The chain has TRBV28 and TRBJ1-1; D perhaps matches TRBD1 (6 bases). Germline CDR1 is MDHEN and CDR2 is SYDVKM. With 6 bases removed from V and 4 bases from J, the gap between germline ends came to 21 bases. The CDR3 is made up of 16 amino acids. As DNA, the CDR3 is TGTGCCAGCAGCTCGGGTACAGGGATAGGGGGCACTGAAGCTTTCTTT. This translates into CASSSGTGIGGTEAFF.

Concerning this clone itself: The junction departs from the called germline gene at one end, perhaps through a read error. The chain joins TRBV5-6 to TRBJ2-1; a weak D match, TRBD2 (6 bases). This CDR3 has 14 amino acids. CDR1 is SGHDT and CDR2 is YYEEEE in the germline V gene. As DNA, the CDR3 is TGTGCCAGCGTCGGGGGAGTCATGTACACTGAGCAGTTCTTC. It encodes CASVGGVMYTEQFF.

V gene TRBV6-6 combines with J gene TRBJ2-7; D may be TRBD1 (5 bases). The CDR3 extends over 16 amino acids. Germline CDR1 is MNHNY and CDR2 is SVGAGI (reference sequence). The ends were cut back, 6 bases at V and 0 bases at J, with 18 bases in the middle. DNA of the CDR3: TGTGCCAGCAGCTCAGCAGGGTTAAGGAGCTCCTACGAGCAGTACTTC. Residues: CASSSAGLRSSYEQYF.

The chain links TRBV3-1 (or the pseudogene TRBV3-2) to TRBJ2-4, with TRBD2 matching 8 bases. Germline CDR1 reads LGHDT; CDR2 reads YNNKEL (reference sequence). The CDR3 runs to 15 residues. V was pared by 5 bases and J by 0 bases, with 3 bases of the junction left unmatched. This CDR3 is CASSVAGLAKNIQYF. The CDR3 DNA reads TGTGCCAGCAGCGTAGCGGGGCTAGCCAAAAACATTCAGTACTTC.

This rearrangement joins TRBV19 to TRBJ1-1, with 7 positions matching TRBD1. The germline V gene encodes CDR1 LNHDA and CDR2 SQIVND (reference sequence). J lost 6 bases, V lost 7 bases, and 5 bases had no gene match. CDR3 length equals 12 residues. CDR3 DNA: TGTGCCAGTAAGTACAGGGGAGCTGAAGCTTTCTTT. Translation gives CASKYRGAEAFF.

The V call is TRBV2, the J call TRBJ2-7, with D possibly TRBD1 on 5 matching bases. The ends were cut back, 3 bases at V and 0 bases at J, with 18 bases in the middle. Germline V gene lookup returns CDR1 SNHLY and CDR2 FYNNEI. This CDR3 spans 17 amino acids. Written as DNA, the CDR3 is TGTGCCAGCAGTGACGCGGCAGGGTGGCCCGCCTCCTACGAGCAGTACTTC. Translating gives CASSDAAGWPASYEQYF.

The V gene is TRBV19, the J gene TRBJ1-1; D may be TRBD1 (6 bases). The V gene's germline CDR1 is LNHDA and CDR2 SQIVND (reference sequence). Trimming shortened V by 2 bases and J by 2 bases, and 12 bases separated the two germline ends. The CDR3 covers 15 residues. The CDR3, as DNA: TGTGCCAGTAGTATAACAGGGCAGAGTAACACTGAAGCTTTCTTT. Translating gives CASSITGQSNTEAFF.

As DNA, the CDR3 is TGTGCCAGCAGCTTAGTAGCGGGAGGTGGAGAGACCCAGTACTTC. This translates into CASSLVAGGGETQYF. The chain joins TRBV5-6 to TRBJ2-5, with 10 bases lining up with TRBD2. The germline V gene encodes CDR1 SGHDT and CDR2 YYEEEE. J lost 4 bases, V lost 2 bases, and 5 bases had no gene match. There are 15 residues in the CDR3.

The J gene is TRBJ2-3, the V gene TRBV11-2; no reliable D call. The germline V and J ends were trimmed by 3 bases and 0 bases, with 7 bases remaining between them. The V gene's germline CDR1 is SGHAT and CDR2 FQNNGV. This CDR3 has 14 residues. CDR3 in DNA: TGTGCCAGCAGCTTCGTCGGGAGCACAGATACGCAGTATTTT. Translated: CASSFVGSTDTQYF.

The rearrangement uses TRBV15 and TRBJ1-5; a possible D gene is TRBD1 (6 bases). CDR1 LNHNV and CDR2 YYDKDF come from the germline V gene (reference sequence). This CDR3 is 15 amino acids long. V was trimmed by 5 bases and J by 3 bases, leaving 14 bases between them. The CDR3 sequence is CATSVRGDINQPQHF. Written as DNA, the CDR3 is TGTGCCACCAGCGTGAGAGGGGACATCAATCAGCCCCAGCATTTT.